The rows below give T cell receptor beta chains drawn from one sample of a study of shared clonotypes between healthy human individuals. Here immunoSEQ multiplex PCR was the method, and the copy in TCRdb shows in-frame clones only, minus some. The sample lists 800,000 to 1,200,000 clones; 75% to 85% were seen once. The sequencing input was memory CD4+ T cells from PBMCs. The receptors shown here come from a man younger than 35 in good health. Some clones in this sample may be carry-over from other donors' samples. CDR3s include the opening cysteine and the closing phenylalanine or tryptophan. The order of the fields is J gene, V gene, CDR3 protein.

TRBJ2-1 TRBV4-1 CASSQGFQASYNEQFF
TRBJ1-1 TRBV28 CASSPDSEAFF
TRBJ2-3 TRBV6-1 CAITQGGVTDTQYF
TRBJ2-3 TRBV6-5 CASRGNRARGDTQYF
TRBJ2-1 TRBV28 CASSLRTEPNEQFF
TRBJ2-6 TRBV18 CASSPGGSGANVLTF
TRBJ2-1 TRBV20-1 CSAPGPDEQFF
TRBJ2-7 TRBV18 CASSPEGPLEQYF
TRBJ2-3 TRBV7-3 CASSLTNEDTQYF
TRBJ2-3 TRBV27 CASGLGLGDTQYF
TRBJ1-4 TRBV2 CASSVQGVRSTTNEKLFF
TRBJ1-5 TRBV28 CASLEGDQPQHF
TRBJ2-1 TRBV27 CASRQDGTSGVYNEQFF
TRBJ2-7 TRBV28 CASSLPGSGYEQYF
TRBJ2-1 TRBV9 CASSVAPEGYNEQFF
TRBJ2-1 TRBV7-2 CASSLRLAGANEQFF
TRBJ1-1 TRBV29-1 CSVNRGTEAFF
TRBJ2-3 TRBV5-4 CASSTTGAVGDTQYF
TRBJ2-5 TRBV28 CASSPGLAGGRETQYF
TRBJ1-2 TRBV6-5 CAIGRGSYGYTF
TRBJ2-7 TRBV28 CASSFNGGGVYEQYF
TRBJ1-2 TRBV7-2 CASSFGQPRWYGYTF
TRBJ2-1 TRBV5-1 CASSLEGPSRNEQFF
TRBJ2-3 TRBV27 CASKKGTTDTQYF
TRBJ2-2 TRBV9 CASSVVGTVYNTGELFF
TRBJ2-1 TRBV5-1 CASSYPEKTSGRENEQFF
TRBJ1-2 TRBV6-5 CASGGRGYGYTF
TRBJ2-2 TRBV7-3 CASSPAAGELFF
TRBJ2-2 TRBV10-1 CASTEGGELFF
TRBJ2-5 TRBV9 CASSETGIQETQYF
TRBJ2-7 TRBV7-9 CASSLAEIITEQYF
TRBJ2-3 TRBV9 CASSGTGGTDTQYF
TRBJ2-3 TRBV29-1 CSVASTDTQYF
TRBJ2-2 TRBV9 CASSVEPPGGPGELFF
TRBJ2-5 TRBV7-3 CASSLRLEETQYF
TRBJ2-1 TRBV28 CASRPGHTSREQFF
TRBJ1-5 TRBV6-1 CASSEGFGQPQHF
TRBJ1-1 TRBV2 CASSEEGQGVSEAFF
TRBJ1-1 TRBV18 CASSPDRWRSTEAFF
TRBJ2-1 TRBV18 CASSPRQGPYNEQFF
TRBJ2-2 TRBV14 CASSQIAVPNTGELFF
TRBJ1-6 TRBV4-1 CASSQEKGRAYNSPLHF
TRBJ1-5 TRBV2 CASSETRWDSNQPQHF
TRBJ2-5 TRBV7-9 CASSFPGVETQYF
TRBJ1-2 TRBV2 CASSWDRGDYGYTF
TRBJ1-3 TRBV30 CAWSTGTVSSSGNTIYF
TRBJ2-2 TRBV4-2 CASSQGTSGRAGELFF
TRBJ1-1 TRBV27 CASSLGGYDTEAFF
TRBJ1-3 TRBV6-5 CASRTLGGSGNTIYF
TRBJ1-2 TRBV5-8 CASSLDRSYGYTF
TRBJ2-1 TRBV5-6 CASSLASSSYNEQFF
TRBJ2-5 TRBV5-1 CASSQGQREETQYF
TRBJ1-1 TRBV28 CASGRFQNTEAFF